This section outlines one TCR beta chain sequence together with its context. The antigen is undetermined. These data come from a study of cytomegalovirus exposure and HLA in healthy donors. Study outcomes and limitations: Further analysis, carried out later, found HLA-associated TCR beta chains more clonally expanded than equally common other chains. With high specificity and sensitivity, the classifier reportedly diagnosed cytomegalovirus status.

The PCR made use of 60 Vbeta and 13 Jbeta primers. Only in-frame clones appear in the TCRdb table, and some are missing; sequencing was by immunoSEQ multiplex PCR. The data show some 100,000 clones, with more than 75% seen just once and over 3.5% held by the top ten. Germline CDR1 and CDR2: SGHRS and YFSETQ. Trimming stripped 0 bases from V and 5 bases from J, with 14 bases between. The CDR3 is made up of 15 amino acids. The chain employs TRBV5-1 and TRBJ2-5; D not certain. The material sequenced was PBMCs. The TCR comes from a woman between 45 and 65 years old in good health and CMV-seropositive. CDR3 in amino acids: CASSLDKPRVETQYF. CDR3 in DNA: TGCGCCAGCAGCTTGGATAAACCCCGGGTGGAGACCCAGTACTTC.